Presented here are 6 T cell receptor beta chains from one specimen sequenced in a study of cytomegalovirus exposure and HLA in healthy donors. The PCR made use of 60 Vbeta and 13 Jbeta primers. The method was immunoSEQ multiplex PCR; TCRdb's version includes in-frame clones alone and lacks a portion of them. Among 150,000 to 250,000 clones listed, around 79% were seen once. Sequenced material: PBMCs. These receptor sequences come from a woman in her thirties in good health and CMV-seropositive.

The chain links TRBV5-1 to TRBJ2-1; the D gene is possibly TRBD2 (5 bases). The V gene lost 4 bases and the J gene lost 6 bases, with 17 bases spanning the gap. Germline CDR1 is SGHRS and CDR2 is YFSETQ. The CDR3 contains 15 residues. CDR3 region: CASSRAPSFANEQFF. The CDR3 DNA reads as TGCGCCAGCAGCCGAGCCCCTAGCTTTGCCAATGAGCAGTTCTTC.

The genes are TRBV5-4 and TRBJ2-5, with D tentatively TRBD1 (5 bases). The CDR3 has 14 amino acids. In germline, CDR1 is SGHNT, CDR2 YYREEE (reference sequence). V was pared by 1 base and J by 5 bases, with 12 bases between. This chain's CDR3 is CASSLMVQGETQYF. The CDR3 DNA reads TGTGCCAGCAGCTTGATGGTTCAGGGTGAGACCCAGTACTTC.

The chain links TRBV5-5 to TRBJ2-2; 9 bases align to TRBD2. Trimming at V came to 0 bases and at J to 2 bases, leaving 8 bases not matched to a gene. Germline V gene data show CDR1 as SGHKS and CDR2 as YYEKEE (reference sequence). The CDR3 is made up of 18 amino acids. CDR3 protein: CASSLVWVSGGNTGELFF. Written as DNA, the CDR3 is TGTGCCAGCAGCTTGGTGTGGGTTAGCGGGGGTAACACCGGGGAGCTGTTTTTT.

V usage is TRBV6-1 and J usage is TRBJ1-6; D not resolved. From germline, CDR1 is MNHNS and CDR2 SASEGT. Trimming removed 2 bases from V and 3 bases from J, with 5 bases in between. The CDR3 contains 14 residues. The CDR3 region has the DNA TGTGCCAGCAGTGAACTACTCTATAATTCACCCCTCCACTTT. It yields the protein CASSELLYNSPLHF.

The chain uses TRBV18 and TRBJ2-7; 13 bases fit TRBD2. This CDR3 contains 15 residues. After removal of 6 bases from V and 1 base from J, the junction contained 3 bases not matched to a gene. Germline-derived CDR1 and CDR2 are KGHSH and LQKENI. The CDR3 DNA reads TGTGCCAGCTCGCGGACTAGCGGGAGTTCCTACGAGCAGTACTTC. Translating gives CASSRTSGSSYEQYF.

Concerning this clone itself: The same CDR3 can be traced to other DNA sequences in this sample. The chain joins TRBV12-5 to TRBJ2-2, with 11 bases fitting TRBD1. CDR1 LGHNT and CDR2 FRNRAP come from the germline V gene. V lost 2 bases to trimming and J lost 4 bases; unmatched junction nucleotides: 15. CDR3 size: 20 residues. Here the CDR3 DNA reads TGTGCTAGTGGTTTGACCACGTGGACAGGGGGCGCATTTAGCACCGGGGAGCTGTTTTTT. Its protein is CASGLTTWTGGAFSTGELFF.